These 8 T cell receptor beta chains were sequenced from one sample in a study of Tregs in tolerant kidney transplant recipients (dated by TCRdb to about 2019). Interpreted using the paper, the time point label stands for: blood sample drawn before combined kidney and bone marrow transplant. Libraries were built with the immunoSEQ multiplex PCR assay. TCRdb's version of the immuneACCESS table is confined to in-frame rearrangements and falls short of the full clone set. An unresolved V gene accounts for under half of the shortfall where checked; the remainder is of unknown origin. The table kept for this sample lists tens of thousands of clones. The ten largest clones add up to approximately 0.81% of the sample. The sample consisted of CD4+ T cells from blood, taken before the transplant. These receptors all come from a human donor who received a combined kidney and bone marrow transplant.

To note about this clone: The read terminates 3 residues ahead of where the CDR3 ends, so the germline J gene completes it. This chain links TRBV14 with TRBJ2-7, with D perhaps TRBD1 (5 bases). V lost 1 base to trimming and J lost 3 bases, with 25 bases between them. Germline V lookup: CDR1 SGHDN, CDR2 FVKESK. The CDR3 has 19 amino acids. CDR3: CASSQVVRALLLLYYEQYF. CDR3 DNA, as far as it was read: TGTGCCAGCAGCCAAGTCGTCAGGGCCCTTCTCCTTCTATACTACGAG. Using reference TRBV14 and TRBJ2-7 for the parts outside the CDR3, the full variable domain is EAGVTQFPSHSVIEKGQTVTLRCDPISGHDNLYWYRRVMGKEIKFLLHFVKESKQDESGMPNNRFLAERTGGTYSTLKVQPAELEDSGVYFCASSQVVRALLLLYYEQYFGPGTRLTVT.

Regarding this clone: The DNA ends 3 residues before the CDR3 does, and the rest of the CDR3 is filled in from the germline J gene. V usage is TRBV18 and J usage is TRBJ1-1; TRBD1 matches at 9 bases. The germline gives CDR1 KGHSH, CDR2 LQKENI. CDR3 size: 16 residues. The trim removed 8 bases at V and 0 bases at J, leaving 10 bases unmatched. Incomplete CDR3 DNA: TGTGCCAGCGGCACCGGGACAGGGTTCATGAACACTGAA. This translates into CASGTGTGFMNTE. The CDR3 reads in full as CASGTGTGFMNTEAFF.

Notes on this clone: The CDR3 end falls 3 residues outside the read, so it is completed with the germline J gene. V and J are TRBV19 and TRBJ1-1; possible D gene TRBD1, 5 bases. CDR1 LNHDA and CDR2 SQIVND come from the germline V gene (reference sequence). V lost 2 bases and J 3 bases, leaving 13 bases between the germline ends. The CDR3 length is 15 residues. The CDR3 loop is CASSISPGRYTEAFF. The part of the CDR3 DNA that was read is TGTGCCAGTAGTATATCCCCAGGGCGGTACACTGAA.

In the case of this clone: Read sequence stops 3 residues before the CDR3 end, and the germline J gene provides the missing end. J is TRBJ1-4 and V is TRBV5-1, with D possibly TRBD1 on 6 matching bases. The germline gives CDR1 SGHRS, CDR2 YFSETQ. The ends were cut back, 1 base at V and 3 bases at J, with 13 bases in the middle. This CDR3 has 16 residues. The CDR3 sequence: CASSLTGRQANEKLFF. The CDR3 bases that were read are TGCGCCAGCAGCTTGACAGGGAGGCAGGCTAATGAAAAA.

About this clone itself: The sequenced fragment ends 3 residues before the CDR3 boundary, so the rest is inferred from the germline J gene. The chain joins TRBV7-9 to TRBJ1-1, with TRBD1 matching 8 bases. The CDR3 runs 14 residues. Germline CDR1 and CDR2: SEHNR and FQNEAQ (reference sequence). Trimming cost V 4 bases and J 4 bases; bases outside gene matches: 5. The DNA read from the CDR3 is TGTGCCAGCAGCTGGACAGGGCTTTCCACTGAA. Translation: CASSWTGLSTE. In full, the CDR3 is CASSWTGLSTEAFF. Full variable domain (missing parts from reference TRBV7-9 and TRBJ1-1): DTGVSQNPRHKITKRGQNVTFRCDPISEHNRLYWYRQTLGQGPEFLTYFQNEAQLEKSRLLSDRFSAERPKGSFSTLEIQRTEQGDSAMYLCASSWTGLSTEAFFGQGTRLTVV.

Concerning this clone itself: The read stops 3 residues short of the end of the CDR3; the missing end is completed from the germline J gene. The gene calls are TRBV7-9 and TRBJ1-2; TRBD1 might be the D (5 bases). Per germline, CDR1 SEHNR and CDR2 FQNEAQ (reference sequence). V was trimmed by 5 bases and J by 4 bases, leaving 11 bases between them. This CDR3 region has 13 residues. CDR3 sequence: CASSHRQLYGYTF. Incomplete CDR3 DNA: TGTGCCAGCAGCCACCGACAGCTCTATGGC.

This clone registers medium-sized by frequency. From the germline J gene comes the end of the CDR3, since the read stops 3 residues before it. The chain recombines TRBV7-8 with TRBJ1-5; D gene uncertain. Germline V gene data show CDR1 as SGHVS and CDR2 as FQNEAQ. The CDR3 has 13 residues. V gave up 1 base and J gave up 8 bases, with 9 bases separating them. Incomplete CDR3 DNA: TGTGCCAGCAGCTTAGGGGAAGCGGAGCCC. This gives the protein CASSLGEAEP. The whole CDR3 region reads CASSLGEAEPQHF. The full variable domain, completed using reference TRBV7-8 and TRBJ1-5, is GAGVSQSPRYKVAKRGQDVALRCDPISGHVSLFWYQQALGQGPEFLTYFQNEAQLDKSGLPSDRFFAERPEGSVSTLKIQRTQQEDSAVYLCASSLGEAEPQHFGDGTRLSIL.

Of note for this clone: The read stops 3 residues short of the end of the CDR3; the missing end is completed from the germline J gene. V and J are TRBV18 and TRBJ2-3; D is perhaps TRBD1 (7 bases). CDR3 size: 15 residues. Trimming removed 6 bases from V and 5 bases from J, with 18 bases in between. Germline V CDR1 and CDR2: KGHSH, LQKENI. CDR3 amino acids: CASSPPGDRGDTQYF. Partial CDR3 DNA: TGTGCCAGCTCTCCTCCGGGGGACAGAGGAGATACG.